Sequencing of this T cell receptor beta chain was carried out in a study of blood T cell repertoires in COVID-19. Study summary: The United States, Italy and Spain provided the acute and convalescent COVID-19 samples. PBMCs, B-cell-depleted T cells, or T cells were the source of the cDNA or gDNA that made up the material.

The authors' processing: Scientists estimated how many nucleated cells there were by amplifying reference gene primers. Generated by immunoSEQ multiplex PCR, the TCRdb table keeps only in-frame clones and is missing some. The V and J calls and clone size are taken from that table; D and trimming were inferred from the DNA. The sample includes 250,000 to 300,000 clones, approximately 87% of them seen just once. The ends were cut back, 3 bases at V and 3 bases at J, with 15 bases in the middle. Germline CDR1 is LNHDA and CDR2 is SQIVND (reference sequence). The CDR3 consists of 15 residues. The sample consisted of peripheral blood. V usage is TRBV19 and J usage is TRBJ2-7; maybe TRBD1 (6 bases). The TCR comes from a man between 60 and 75 years old who had recovered from COVID-19. The CDR3 protein is CASSIARQAIYEQYF. The DNA of the CDR3 is TGTGCCAGTAGTATTGCGAGACAGGCTATCTACGAGCAGTACTTC.